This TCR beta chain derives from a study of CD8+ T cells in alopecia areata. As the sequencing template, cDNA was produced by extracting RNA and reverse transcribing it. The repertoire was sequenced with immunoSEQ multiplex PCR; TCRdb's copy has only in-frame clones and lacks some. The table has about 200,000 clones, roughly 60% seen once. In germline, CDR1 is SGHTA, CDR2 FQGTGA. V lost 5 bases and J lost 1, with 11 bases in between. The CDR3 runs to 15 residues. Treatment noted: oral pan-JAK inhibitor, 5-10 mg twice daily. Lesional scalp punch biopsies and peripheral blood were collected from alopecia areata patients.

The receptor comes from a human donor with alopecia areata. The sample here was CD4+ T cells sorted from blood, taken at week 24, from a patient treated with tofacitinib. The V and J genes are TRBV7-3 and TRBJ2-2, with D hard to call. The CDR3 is CASSPRQENTGELFF. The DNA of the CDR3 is TGTGCCAGCAGCCCACGTCAGGAGAACACCGGGGAGCTGTTTTTT.